This T cell receptor (beta chain) was identified during a study of shared clonotypes between healthy human individuals. Study-level results: Clonotypes not shared had lower generation probabilities than those common to all four donors. A small donor pool kept down the genetic and exposure-history diversity that was represented. Sharing across four donors was seen in roughly 5% of naive CD4 clonotypes.

Original data processing: Junction-only immunoSEQ sequences carried no quality scores, so filtering differed. The assay was immunoSEQ multiplex PCR, and TCRdb's table has in-frame clones only and misses some. That table furnishes V, J and clone size, whereas the DNA furnished D and trimming. The data contain over 2 million clones, about 90% of them singletons. With 0 bases removed from V and 1 base from J, the gap between germline ends came to 13 bases. Germline CDR1 is SGHRS and CDR2 is YFSETQ. The CDR3 sequence is 16 residues long. On this clone: What it binds is unknown.

The sample consisted of naive CD4+ T cells from PBMCs. Regarding subset: CD45RA+ positively selected. The receptor was isolated from a man younger than 35 in good health. Some clones in this sample may be carry-over from other donors' samples. The chain recombines TRBV5-1 with TRBJ1-2; D perhaps matches TRBD1 (5 bases). This chain's CDR3 is CASSLDSGINNYGYTF. Written as DNA, the CDR3 is TGCGCCAGCAGCTTGGACTCAGGGATTAATAACTATGGCTACACCTTC.